This entry is about one T cell receptor beta chain. Germline CDR1 SGHTA, CDR2 FQGTGA. There are 17 residues in the CDR3. V lost 1 base to trimming and J lost 5 bases; unmatched junction nucleotides: 9. These data belong to a study of blood T cell repertoires in COVID-19. Study-wide context: Samples taken during acute and convalescent COVID-19 were collected in the United States, Italy and Spain. PBMCs, B-cell-depleted T cells, or T cells provided the cDNA or gDNA that made up the material.

How the authors handled the data: Estimation of nucleated cell counts relied on the amplification of reference gene primers. Some clones are missing from TCRdb's copy, which holds only in-frame ones; the method was immunoSEQ multiplex PCR. V and J calls and clone size are copied from that table; D and trimming were computed from the DNA. The sample carries about 220,000 clones, 80% to 90% recorded once. The sequenced sample consisted of PBMCs or T cells enriched from blood (not recorded which). The TCR originated in a woman between 45 and 65 years old with acute COVID-19. V and J are TRBV7-3 and TRBJ1-1; 11 nucleotides match TRBD1. The CDR3 loop reads CASSLKGTGGKTTEAFF. For the CDR3, the DNA is TGTGCCAGCAGCTTAAAGGGGACAGGGGGAAAGACAACTGAAGCTTTCTTT. The entire variable domain, with the rest obtained from reference TRBV7-3 and TRBJ1-1, is as follows: GAGVSQTPSNKVTEKGKYVELRCDPISGHTALYWYRQSLGQGPEFLIYFQGTGAADDSGLPNDRFFAVRPEGSVSTLKIQRTERGDSAVYLCASSLKGTGGKTTEAFFGQGTRLTVV.